Listed here are 16 T cell receptor beta chains from one sample, sequenced in a study of T cells in localized non-small cell lung cancer. The data were produced by immunoSEQ multiplex PCR, yet TCRdb's version contains in-frame clones alone and is incomplete. The table lists under 50,000 clones, roughly 86% of them singletons. The sample was PBMCs, taken before any cancer treatment. The receptors shown here come from a man aged 40 to 75 with stage II lung adenocarcinoma.

This clone has just one count. The chain is built from TRBV30 and TRBJ1-3; D remains unclear. The CDR3 covers 13 residues. Trimming took 1 base from V and 4 from J, leaving 8 bases between them. Germline V gene lookup returns CDR1 GTSNPN and CDR2 SVGIG (reference sequence). This CDR3 reads CAWSGAWGNTIYF. The CDR3 DNA reads TGTGCCTGGAGTGGAGCATGGGGAAACACCATATATTTT.

In its sample, this clone was seen a few times. The chain uses TRBV14 and TRBJ2-1, with D tentatively TRBD2 (6 bases). CDR3 length: 18 residues. Trimming removed 0 bases at V and 7 bases at J, with 22 bases between. Per germline, CDR1 SGHDN and CDR2 FVKESK. CDR3 region: CASSQELSWTTSRNEQFF. Here the CDR3 DNA reads TGTGCCAGCAGCCAAGAACTTTCCTGGACTACCTCTAGGAATGAGCAGTTCTTC.

This clone was seen a few times. The chain uses TRBV14 and TRBJ1-1; no clear D gene. The germline V and J ends were trimmed by 4 bases and 1 base, with 13 bases remaining between them. The CDR3 extends over 15 amino acids. CDR1 and CDR2 (germline): SGHDN, FVKESK. Written as DNA, the CDR3 is TGTGCCAGCAGCCTCAATCAGGAGCCGAACACTGAAGCTTTCTTT. Translated: CASSLNQEPNTEAFF.

V and J are TRBV6-1 and TRBJ1-2, with 11 positions matching TRBD1. Germline V CDR1 and CDR2: MNHNS, SASEGT. With V trimmed by 4 bases and J by 5 bases, 15 bases remained unmatched. This CDR3 region has 18 residues. CDR3 in amino acids: CASSGGPRTGGFEYGYTF. CDR3 nucleotide sequence: TGTGCCAGCAGTGGAGGACCCCGGACAGGGGGCTTTGAGTATGGCTACACCTTC.

Worth noting for this clone: One junction end disagrees with the germline gene, perhaps due to a read error. The chain employs TRBV6-1 and TRBJ2-1; 8 bases match TRBD1. Germline CDR1 is MNHNS and CDR2 is SASEGT. This CDR3 has 18 residues. The CDR3 DNA is TGTGCCAGCAGTGAAGCCCCTTGGGGGACAGGCCCCTACAATGAGAAGTTCTTC. This encodes CASSEAPWGTGPYNEKFF.

This chain links TRBV5-1 with TRBJ1-3, with 7 bases fitting TRBD1. The CDR3 length is 17 residues. Trimming took 2 bases from V and 4 from J; bases not matched to a gene: 12. Looked up from germline, CDR1 is SGHRS and CDR2 is YFSETQ. The CDR3 loop is CASSFSSQRGLGNTIYF. As DNA, the CDR3 is TGCGCCAGCAGCTTTAGTAGTCAAAGGGGGCTAGGAAACACCATATATTTT.

This clone was observed once. The genes are TRBV29-1 and TRBJ1-2; D is perhaps TRBD1 (5 bases). This CDR3 is 12 amino acids long. The V gene lost 2 bases and the J gene lost 7 bases, with 11 bases spanning the gap. The germline CDR1 and CDR2 sequences are SQVTM and ANQGSEA. The CDR3, as DNA: TGCAGCGTTGAATTAGGGACCCGTGGCTACACCTTC. Translated: CSVELGTRGYTF.

The gene calls are TRBV5-1 and TRBJ2-6; possibly TRBD1 for D (6 bases). The V gene lost 0 bases and the J gene lost 6 bases, with 7 bases spanning the gap. Germline V gene data show CDR1 as SGHRS and CDR2 as YFSETQ. The CDR3 length is 14 residues. This chain's CDR3 is CASSLDREANVLTF. Written as DNA, the CDR3 is TGCGCCAGCAGCTTGGACAGGGAGGCCAACGTCCTGACTTTC.

V and J are TRBV6-1 and TRBJ2-1; D perhaps matches TRBD1 (6 bases). CDR1 and CDR2 (germline): MNHNS, SASEGT. V was shortened by 4 bases and J by 2 bases, with 9 bases between the two germline ends. The CDR3 runs to 14 residues. Here the CDR3 DNA reads TGTGCCAGCAGTGCCCGACAGGCCTACAATGAGCAGTTCTTC. It yields the protein CASSARQAYNEQFF.

The gene calls are TRBV5-1 and TRBJ2-3; D might be TRBD2 (7 bases). V lost 7 bases to trimming and J lost 2 bases, with 14 bases between them. Germline V gene lookup returns CDR1 SGHRS and CDR2 YFSETQ. CDR3 size: 14 residues. CDR3 sequence: CASRRGGNTDTQYF. In DNA form, the CDR3 reads TGCGCCAGCCGTAGGGGGGGGAACACAGATACGCAGTATTTT.

V and J are TRBV2 and TRBJ2-1; 7 bases line up with TRBD1. Trimming at V came to 10 bases and at J to 11 bases, leaving 17 bases not matched to a gene. The germline gives CDR1 SNHLY, CDR2 FYNNEI. The CDR3 is 14 residues long. The CDR3 region is CATSPYDRADKQFF. The CDR3 nucleotides are TGTGCCACCTCCCCCTATGACAGGGCCGATAAGCAGTTCTTC.

The chain couples TRBV7-9 to TRBJ2-7; D remains unclear. Germline CDR1 is SEHNR and CDR2 is FQNEAQ (reference sequence). V dropped 3 bases and J dropped 0 bases, with 15 bases sitting between them. The CDR3 runs 16 residues. DNA for the CDR3: TGTGCCAGCAGCTTGGGGTTGGGGATCAGCTCCTACGAGCAGTACTTC. Amino acids: CASSLGLGISSYEQYF.

This chain links TRBV6-6 with TRBJ1-4; D may be TRBD1 (5 bases). The V end was cut by 6 bases, the J end by 3 bases, with 14 bases between. The CDR3 extends over 15 amino acids. The germline gives CDR1 MNHNY, CDR2 SVGAGI (reference sequence). CDR3 nucleotides: TGTGCCAGCAGCCACACCGACAGATCTAATGAAAAACTGTTTTTT. Amino acids: CASSHTDRSNEKLFF.

With respect to this clone: In the same sample, other DNA sequences code for this CDR3. The chain has TRBV28 and TRBJ1-5; TRBD1 matches at 9 bases. This CDR3 is built from 15 residues. Germline V gene sequence: CDR1 MDHEN, CDR2 SYDVKM. After removal of 2 bases from V and 6 bases from J, the junction contained 5 bases not matched to a gene. CDR3 region: CASSLGQGFRQPQHF. CDR3 DNA sequence: TGTGCCAGCAGTTTAGGACAGGGGTTCCGTCAGCCCCAGCATTTT.

The gene calls are TRBV5-1 and TRBJ2-7; no firm D call. The V end lost 3 bases, the J end lost 7 bases, and 14 bases lay between the germline ends. The CDR3 loop spans 13 amino acids. Germline V CDR1 and CDR2: SGHRS, YFSETQ. DNA for the CDR3: TGCGCCAGCAGCTCTGCTGGAACTCTGGAGCAGTACTTC. It encodes CASSSAGTLEQYF. The full variable domain, with the rest looked up from reference TRBV5-1 and TRBJ2-7, is KAGVTQTPRYLIKTRGQQVTLSCSPISGHRSVSWYQQTPGQGLQFLFEYFSETQRNKGNFPGRFSGRQFSNSRSEMNVSTLELGDSALYLCASSSAGTLEQYFGPGTRLTVT.

The V and J genes are TRBV10-2 and TRBJ1-1, with no clear D. The germline V gene has CDR1 WSHSY and CDR2 SAAADI. The V and J ends lost 0 bases and 1 base respectively, with 6 bases between them. The CDR3 covers 14 residues. CDR3 amino acids: CASSESTENTEAFF. The CDR3 region has the DNA TGCGCCAGCAGTGAGTCGACGGAGAACACTGAAGCTTTCTTT.